This TCR beta chain was recorded in a study of T cell changes during pregnancy in multiple sclerosis. Method: immunoSEQ multiplex PCR; TCRdb's copy keeps in-frame clones and lacks some. The sample carries about 87,000 clones, 90% to 95% recorded once. Germline assignment: CDR1 LNHDA and CDR2 SQIVND (reference sequence). This CDR3 has 14 amino acids. Germline trimming cut 5 bases from V and 4 bases from J; bases unmatched to any gene: 6. The origin of this receptor is a female donor in good health, enrolled as a control in a pregnancy study. The chain employs TRBV19 and TRBJ2-7; 9 bases match TRBD2. The sequencing here drew on peripheral blood, taken in the third trimester of pregnancy. The CDR3 DNA reads TGTGCCAGTAGTGAGAGCGGGAGGTTTTACGAGCAGTACTTC. Translating gives CASSESGRFYEQYF.